This TCR beta chain was recovered during a study of T-cell reconstitution after alpha-beta-depleted transplantation in children. This clonotype was seen ten or more times. TCRbeta library preparation incorporated unique molecular identifiers. From the PCR reads, TCRdb called clonotypes with MiXCR, one entry per CDR3 protein. Of 190,000 or so distinct CDR3 sequences listed, approximately 15% are singletons. V lost 4 bases, J lost 10 bases, and 17 bases lay in between. The CDR3 spans 13 residues. From germline, CDR1 is SGHRS and CDR2 YFSETQ. V usage is TRBV5-1 and J usage is TRBJ1-1, with D hard to call. This specimen consisted of PBMCs from the stem cell graft donor, obtained from the stem cell graft. The sequence was obtained from a human donor who donated a stem cell graft to a child with acute lymphoblastic leukemia. As DNA, the CDR3 is TGCGCCAGCAGCCCTACGTTGGGTGGTGGAGCTTTCTTT. Amino acid sequence: CASSPTLGGGAFF.